These T cell receptor beta chains were read from a single sample in a study of OX40 agonist ivuxolimab in advanced cancers. The protocol was immunoSEQ multiplex PCR, while the TCRdb copy is restricted to in-frame clones and leaves out a portion. Here the sample spans tens of thousands of clones, approximately 90% being singletons. Sequenced here: CD4+ or CD8+ T cells sorted from blood, sampled in a trial of the OX40 agonist ivuxolimab. These receptors were obtained from an adult with an advanced solid tumor such as melanoma, head and neck, liver or kidney cancer. The CDR3 runs from the conserved cysteine through the conserved F or W. D genes are given only for firm matches. A row's size may be missing; if present it is once, few, many or a size class.

V gene	D gene	J gene	clone size	CDR3 protein	CDR3 DNA
TRBV5-6	NA	TRBJ1-4	NA	CASSLFGQTTNEKLFF	TGTGCCAGCAGCTTGTTCGGACAGACAACTAATGAAAAACTGTTTTTT
TRBV27	NA	TRBJ1-4	NA	CASSPRHATNEKLFF	TGTGCCAGCAGTCCACGACATGCAACTAATGAAAAACTGTTTTTT
TRBV25-1	NA	TRBJ2-1	NA	CASSDLGASRTHEQFF	TGTGCCAGCAGTGACCTGGGGGCTAGCAGAACCCATGAGCAGTTCTTC
TRBV7-9	NA	TRBJ1-1	NA	CASSFGTDEFRAFF	TGTGCCAGCAGCTTTGGGACGGACGAGTTTCGAGCTTTCTTT
TRBV6-1	NA	TRBJ1-5	once	CASSEGVTSNQPQHF	TGTGCCAGCAGTGAAGGAGTAACCAGCAATCAGCCCCAGCATTTT
TRBV30	TRBD1	TRBJ1-2	NA	CAWIRTGTVRGYGYTF	TGTGCCTGGATTCGGACCGGGACAGTAAGGGGGTATGGCTACACCTTC
TRBV2	NA	TRBJ1-2	NA	CASSTQGYYGYTF	TGTGCCAGCAGTACTCAGGGGTACTATGGCTACACCTTC
TRBV10-3	TRBD1	TRBJ2-7	NA	CAISEGDRGPYEQYF	TGTGCCATCAGTGAAGGGGACAGGGGGCCTTACGAGCAGTACTTC
TRBV20-1	NA	TRBJ1-4	NA	CSADSPEKLFF	TGCAGTGCGGACAGCCCCGAAAAACTGTTTTTT
TRBV27	TRBD2	TRBJ2-1	few	CASSPRQRILFGAGGYNEQFF	TGTGCCAGCAGCCCCCGGCAGAGGATACTTTTTGGGGCGGGGGGTTACAATGAGCAGTTCTTC
TRBV5-6	TRBD2	TRBJ2-7	once	CASSLRLAGRQEQYF	TGTGCCAGCAGCTTGCGGCTAGCGGGTAGACAAGAGCAGTACTTC
TRBV4-2	NA	TRBJ1-5	NA	CASSQAPGPGGHQPQHF	TGTGCCAGCAGCCAAGCCCCCGGCCCCGGAGGGCATCAGCCCCAGCATTTT
TRBV7-2	TRBD1	TRBJ1-4	NA	CASSLGHRGRGEKLFF	TGTGCCAGCAGCTTAGGACACAGGGGGCGCGGGGAAAAACTGTTTTTT
TRBV6-1	NA	TRBJ1-2	NA	CASSESGPVEFYGYTF	TGTGCCAGCAGTGAATCTGGGCCGGTAGAATTTTATGGCTACACCTTC
TRBV7-6	NA	TRBJ2-2	NA	CASSPRPVTGELFF	TGTGCCAGCAGCCCCCGTCCGGTCACCGGGGAGCTGTTTTTT
TRBV18	TRBD1	TRBJ2-1	NA	CASCRGQGAYNEQFF	TGTGCCAGCTGCCGAGGACAGGGGGCCTACAATGAGCAGTTCTTC
TRBV5-1	NA	TRBJ1-2	NA	CASRDLGGNYGYTF	TGCGCCAGCAGAGACTTAGGGGGAAACTATGGCTACACCTTC
TRBV10-2	TRBD2	TRBJ2-3	NA	CASSDSTSGSTDTQYF	TGCGCCAGCAGTGATAGTACTAGCGGGAGTACAGATACGCAGTATTTT
TRBV7-9	NA	TRBJ1-4	NA	CASSLLAPPRGIDEKLFF	TGTGCCAGCAGCTTATTGGCCCCCCCCAGGGGTATCGATGAAAAACTGTTTTTT
TRBV6-4	NA	TRBJ2-7	NA	CASSDSRLAPPGRHF	TGTGCCAGCAGTGACTCGCGTCTAGCACCGCCAGGGAGACACTTC
TRBV7-9	NA	TRBJ2-3	NA	CASSYQGGMDTQYF	TGTGCCAGCAGCTACCAGGGGGGGATGGATACGCAGTATTTT
TRBV6-1	NA	TRBJ1-3	NA	CASSEMAAGNTIYF	TGTGCCAGCAGTGAAATGGCGGCTGGAAACACCATATATTTT
TRBV6-5	NA	TRBJ1-3	NA	CASSYSVSSGNTIYF	TGTGCCAGCAGTTACTCAGTCAGCTCTGGAAACACCATATATTTT
TRBV5-1	NA	TRBJ1-2	NA	CASSLPGDYGYTF	TGCGCCAGCAGCTTACCAGGGGACTATGGCTACACCTTC
TRBV29-1	NA	TRBJ1-2	NA	CSVADRGYGYTF	TGCAGCGTGGCGGACCGGGGCTATGGCTACACCTTC
TRBV6-5	NA	TRBJ2-7	NA	CASSYDSPTTYEQYF	TGTGCCAGCAGTTACGACTCGCCAACAACCTACGAGCAGTACTTC
TRBV2	TRBD2	TRBJ2-2	once	CASGAGGNTGELFF	TGTGCCAGCGGGGCGGGGGGAAACACCGGGGAGCTGTTTTTT
TRBV5-1	NA	TRBJ2-7	NA	CASSPPEGYEQYF	TGCGCCAGCAGCCCACCGGAGGGCTACGAGCAGTACTTC
TRBV7-8	NA	TRBJ2-1	NA	CASSLARSSYNEQFF	TGTGCCAGCAGCTTAGCGAGGAGTTCCTACAATGAGCAGTTCTTC
TRBV7-8	TRBD2	TRBJ2-7	NA	CASSPDPGLASREQYF	TGTGCCAGCAGCCCGGACCCGGGACTAGCATCTCGCGAGCAGTACTTC
TRBV14	NA	TRBJ1-4	NA	CASSQGGTSGEKLFF	TGTGCCAGCAGCCAAGGAGGGACCTCTGGTGAAAAACTGTTTTTT
TRBV7-7	TRBD2	TRBJ2-1	NA	CASSSSSGSYNEQFF	TGTGCCAGCAGCTCGTCTAGCGGGAGTTACAATGAGCAGTTCTTC
TRBV18	TRBD1	TRBJ2-7	NA	CASSPPGQGAYEQYF	TGTGCCAGCTCACCCCCGGGACAGGGGGCCTACGAGCAGTACTTC
TRBV27	TRBD1	TRBJ1-2	few	CASSRDRDYGYTF	TGTGCCAGCAGTCGGGACAGGGACTATGGCTACACCTTC
TRBV5-6	TRBD1	TRBJ1-4	NA	CASSLEGQPNEKLFF	TGTGCCAGCAGCTTGGAGGGACAGCCTAATGAAAAACTGTTTTTT
TRBV30	TRBD1	TRBJ1-2	NA	CAWGRTGAFSYTF	TGTGCCTGGGGAAGGACAGGGGCCTTCAGCTACACCTTC
TRBV30	NA	TRBJ1-2	NA	CAWSSERGYGYTF	TGTGCCTGGAGTAGCGAGAGGGGATATGGCTACACCTTC
TRBV13	NA	TRBJ2-2	NA	CASSLGTLNTGELFF	TGTGCCAGCAGCTTAGGGACACTGAACACCGGGGAGCTGTTTTTT
TRBV10-3	TRBD2	TRBJ2-2	NA	CAISGTSGNTGELFF	TGTGCCATCAGCGGGACTAGCGGTAACACCGGGGAGCTGTTTTTT
TRBV5-1	NA	TRBJ2-3	NA	CASSSEPGDTQYF	TGCGCCAGCAGCTCCGAACCGGGAGATACGCAGTATTTT
TRBV5-1	NA	TRBJ1-4	NA	CASTRDRLTNEKLFF	TGCGCCAGCACCCGCGACAGGTTAACTAATGAAAAACTGTTTTTT
TRBV10-3	TRBD1	TRBJ2-3	NA	CAISEGGQLLDTQYF	TGTGCCATCAGTGAGGGGGGACAGCTGCTGGATACGCAGTATTTT
TRBV6-1	NA	TRBJ1-1	NA	CASSVELNREAFF	TGTGCCAGCAGTGTGGAACTAAATCGTGAAGCTTTCTTT
TRBV12-5	NA	TRBJ1-1	NA	CASGLDWGGSEAFF	TGTGCTAGTGGTTTGGACTGGGGAGGGTCTGAAGCTTTCTTT
TRBV6-5	NA	TRBJ1-4	NA	CASSRGWTTNEKLFF	TGTGCCAGCAGTCGCGGTTGGACGACTAATGAAAAACTGTTTTTT